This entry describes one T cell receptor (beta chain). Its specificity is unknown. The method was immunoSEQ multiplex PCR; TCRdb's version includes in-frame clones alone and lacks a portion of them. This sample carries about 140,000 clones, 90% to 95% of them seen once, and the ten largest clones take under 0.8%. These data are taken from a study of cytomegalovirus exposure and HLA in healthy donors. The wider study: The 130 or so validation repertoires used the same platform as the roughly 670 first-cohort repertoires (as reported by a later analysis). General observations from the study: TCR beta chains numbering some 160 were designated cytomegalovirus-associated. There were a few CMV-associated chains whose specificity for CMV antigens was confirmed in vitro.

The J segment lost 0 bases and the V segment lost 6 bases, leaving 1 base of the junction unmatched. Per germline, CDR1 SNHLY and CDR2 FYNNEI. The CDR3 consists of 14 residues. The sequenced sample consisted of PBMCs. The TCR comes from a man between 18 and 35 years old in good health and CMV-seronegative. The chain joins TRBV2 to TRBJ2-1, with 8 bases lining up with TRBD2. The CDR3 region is CASRTSDSYNEQFF. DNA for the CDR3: TGTGCCAGCAGGACTAGCGACTCCTACAATGAGCAGTTCTTC.